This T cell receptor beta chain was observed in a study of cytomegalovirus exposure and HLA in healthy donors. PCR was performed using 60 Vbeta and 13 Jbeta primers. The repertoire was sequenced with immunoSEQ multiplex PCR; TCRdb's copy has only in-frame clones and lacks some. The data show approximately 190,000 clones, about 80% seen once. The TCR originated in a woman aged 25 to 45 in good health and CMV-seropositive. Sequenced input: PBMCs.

CDR3 in amino acids: CASSQGPPGPREGYTF. The DNA of the CDR3 is TGCGCCAGCAGCCAAGGCCCCCCGGGACCCCGGGAGGGCTACACCTTC. J is TRBJ1-2 and V is TRBV4-3; TRBD1 is a possible D gene (5 bases). The CDR3 loop spans 16 amino acids. The V end was cut by 1 base, the J end by 8 bases, with 20 bases between. CDR1 is LGHNA, CDR2 YSLEER, per germline.